This T cell receptor (beta chain) was sequenced for a study of post-analysis software for immune sequencing data. Study summary: The courses of disease that were included comprised relapsing-remitting, secondary progressive and progressive-relapsing multiple sclerosis. Findings and caveats of the study: Relative to controls, patients with multiple sclerosis showed significantly lower normalized Chao1 diversity. Controls had lower frequencies than patients of a handful of TRBV segments, which included TRBV5-6, TRBV5-1 and TRBV20-1.

With regard to this clonotype: Its specificity is unknown.

CDR3 length: 16 residues. Germline CDR1 is DFQATT and CDR2 is SNEGSKA (reference sequence). Built from TCR beta cDNA, the libraries had unique molecular identifiers in them. T cells, about 0.95 to 10 million of them, yielded roughly 470,000 cDNA molecules. TCRdb reprocessed the PCR reads with MiXCR, giving one entry per CDR3 protein. The sample consists of 750,000 to 950,000 distinct CDR3 sequences, roughly 50% of them appearing once. The sequence was collected from a girl aged 5-17 years with multiple sclerosis. J is TRBJ2-5 and V is TRBV20-1; D could derive from TRBD1 or TRBD2 (5 bases each). The J call may be incorrect, as the DNA end agrees better with TRBJ2-7. The sample taken for sequencing was blood. The CDR3 bases are TGCAGTGCTAGAGACCCCCGGGGACGACGCCTCGGCGAGCAGTACTTC. This sequence encodes CSARDPRGRRLGEQYF.